This entry concerns a single TCR beta chain. Its antigen is unidentified. Germline V lookup: CDR1 WSHSY, CDR2 SAAADI. The length of the CDR3 is 16 residues. The V gene end was trimmed by 3 bases and the J gene end by 7 bases; junction bases not matched to a gene: 9. At the time of sampling, donors were nominally healthy, though unrecorded immune exposures were likely. The data stem from a study of cytomegalovirus exposure and HLA in healthy donors. Study outcomes and limitations: With later analysis, a missense DCLRE1C variant became linked to TCR beta V- and J-gene trimming.

Both 60 Vbeta primers and 13 Jbeta primers went into the PCR. Profiling relied on immunoSEQ multiplex PCR, and the TCRdb table lists in-frame clones only, not all of them. This repertoire shows 100,000 or so clones, about three quarters found once; its top ten account for approximately 8.6%. This clonotype was obtained from a woman aged 40 to 50 in good health and CMV-seropositive. V and J are TRBV10-2 and TRBJ1-5; 10 bases are shared with TRBD1. Sequenced sample: PBMCs. This CDR3 reads CASSDWDRGLHQPQHF. For the CDR3, the DNA is TGCGCCAGCAGTGATTGGGACAGGGGCTTGCACCAGCCCCAGCATTTT.